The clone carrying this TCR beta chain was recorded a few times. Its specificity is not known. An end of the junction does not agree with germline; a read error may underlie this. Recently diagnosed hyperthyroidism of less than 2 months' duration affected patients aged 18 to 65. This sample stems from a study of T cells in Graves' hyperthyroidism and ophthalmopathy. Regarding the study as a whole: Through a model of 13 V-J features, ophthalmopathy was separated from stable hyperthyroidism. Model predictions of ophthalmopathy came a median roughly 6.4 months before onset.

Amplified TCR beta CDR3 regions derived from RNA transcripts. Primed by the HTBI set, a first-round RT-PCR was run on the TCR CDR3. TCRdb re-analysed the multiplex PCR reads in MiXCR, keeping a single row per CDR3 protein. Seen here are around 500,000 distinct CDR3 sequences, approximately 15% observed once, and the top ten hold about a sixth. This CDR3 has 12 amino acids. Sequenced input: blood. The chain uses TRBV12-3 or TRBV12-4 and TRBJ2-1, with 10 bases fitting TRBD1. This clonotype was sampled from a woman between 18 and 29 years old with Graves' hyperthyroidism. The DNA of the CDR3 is TGTGCCAGCAGTCTCAGCCGGGACAGGGGTGTCTTC. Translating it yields CASSLSRDRGVF.